This T cell receptor beta chain was retrieved from a study of cytomegalovirus exposure and HLA in healthy donors. Study-wide background: Among about 179 million T cells, an earlier analysis found roughly 100 million unique TCR beta sequences. Overall study findings and caveats: It was reportedly the case that the classifier diagnosed cytomegalovirus status with high specificity and sensitivity.

13 Jbeta primers and 60 Vbeta primers were used for the PCR. The assay was immunoSEQ multiplex PCR, and TCRdb's table has in-frame clones only and misses some. The sample gives roughly 150,000 clones, around 75% of which show up once; around 11% is in the top ten. With respect to this clone: Its target is unknown.

This CDR3 region has 16 residues. V dropped 2 bases and J dropped 2; count of bases not matched to a gene: 8. The germline CDR1 and CDR2 sequences are WSHSY and SAAADI. The sequenced material came from PBMCs. The genes are TRBV10-2 and TRBJ2-7; 8 bases are shared with TRBD2. This TCR was recovered from a man aged 18 to 29 in good health and CMV-seropositive. The DNA for the CDR3 is TGCGCCAGCAGTGAGGGTCCCGGGACTAGTACCTACGAGCAGTACTTC. This translates into CASSEGPGTSTYEQYF.